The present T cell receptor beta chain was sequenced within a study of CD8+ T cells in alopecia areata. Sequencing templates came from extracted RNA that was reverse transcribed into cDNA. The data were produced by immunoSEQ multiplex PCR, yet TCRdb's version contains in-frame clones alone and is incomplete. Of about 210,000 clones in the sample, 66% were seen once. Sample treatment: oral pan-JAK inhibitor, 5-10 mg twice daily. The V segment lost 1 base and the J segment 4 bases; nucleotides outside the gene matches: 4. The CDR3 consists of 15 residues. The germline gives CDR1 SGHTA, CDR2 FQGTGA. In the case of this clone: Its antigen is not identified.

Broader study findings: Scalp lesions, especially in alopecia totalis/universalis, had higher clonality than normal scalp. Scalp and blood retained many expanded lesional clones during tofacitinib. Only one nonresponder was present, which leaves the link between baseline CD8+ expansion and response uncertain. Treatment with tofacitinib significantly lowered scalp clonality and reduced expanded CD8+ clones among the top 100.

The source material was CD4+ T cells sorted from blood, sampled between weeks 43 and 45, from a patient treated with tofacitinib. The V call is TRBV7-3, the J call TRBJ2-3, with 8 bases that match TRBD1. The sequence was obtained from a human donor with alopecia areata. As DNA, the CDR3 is TGTGCCAGCAGCTTAAGTCCAGGGGGCGCAGATACGCAGTATTTT. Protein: CASSLSPGGADTQYF.